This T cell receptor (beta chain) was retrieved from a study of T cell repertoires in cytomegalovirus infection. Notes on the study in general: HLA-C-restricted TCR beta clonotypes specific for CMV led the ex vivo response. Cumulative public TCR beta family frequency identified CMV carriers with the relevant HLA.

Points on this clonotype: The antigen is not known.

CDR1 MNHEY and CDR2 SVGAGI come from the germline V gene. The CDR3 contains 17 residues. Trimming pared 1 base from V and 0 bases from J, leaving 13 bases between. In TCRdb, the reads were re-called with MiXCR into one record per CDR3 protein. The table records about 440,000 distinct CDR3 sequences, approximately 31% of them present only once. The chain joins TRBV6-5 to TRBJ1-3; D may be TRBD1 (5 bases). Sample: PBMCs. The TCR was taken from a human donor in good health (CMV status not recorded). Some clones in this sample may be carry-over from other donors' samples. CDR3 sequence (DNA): TGTGCCAGCAGTTACTGGTCAGGGACCCTCTCTGGAAACACCATATATTTT. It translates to CASSYWSGTLSGNTIYF.